This T cell receptor beta chain comes out of a study of blood T cell repertoires in COVID-19. The overall study: Acute and convalescent COVID-19 samples came from the United States, Italy and Spain. T cells, B-cell-depleted T cells, or PBMCs supplied cDNA or gDNA.

How the authors handled the data: Amplification of reference gene primers was used by the study to estimate nucleated cell counts. This table comes from immunoSEQ multiplex PCR, and its TCRdb copy is limited to in-frame clones, with some not included. V, J and clone size reflect that table, while D and trimming were determined from the DNA. The sample lists 53,000 or so clones, 70% to 90% occurring once. Per germline, CDR1 MNHEY and CDR2 SVGEGT. The length of the CDR3 is 11 residues. V lost 4 bases, J lost 13 bases, and 10 bases lay in between. The receptor was isolated from an elderly man with acute or convalescent COVID-19. Material: peripheral blood. V is TRBV6-2 or TRBV6-3 and J is TRBJ1-4, with a possible D match to TRBD1 (6 bases). The CDR3 bases are TGTGCCAGCAGTTCTGGCAGGGGACTGTTTTTT. Translated, it gives CASSSGRGLFF.